This entry features one TCR beta chain sequence. Antigen specificity is unknown. CDR3 size: 12 residues. Germline V gives CDR1 MNHEY, CDR2 SVGEGT. These data belong to a study of monozygotic twins with inflammatory bowel disease. Study-level points and caveats: For IBD patients, clonotypes shared with others were fewer than for healthy twins, especially with disease activity. Data gave no support to a single strong signal or clonotype associated with IBD. It was in IBD patients that TCRbeta diversity (inverse Simpson) was lower than in healthy co-twins.

From its re-call of the 5' RACE reads, TCRdb lists each CDR3 protein once, without DNA. The table lists about 300,000 distinct CDR3 sequences. The rearrangement links TRBV6-2 or TRBV6-3 to TRBJ1-2; TCRdb's assignment of TRBD1 cannot be checked, as there is no DNA. Sequencing input: blood. The TCR sequence derives from a human donor with ulcerative colitis or Crohn's disease, or a healthy co-twin of an affected twin (not recorded which). The CDR3: CASNDRGHGYTF.